This T cell receptor beta chain was observed in a study of CD4 T cells in relation to SARS-CoV-2 and coronaviruses. On the study more broadly: Crossreactive spike epitopes shared across donors were mapped to their HLA restriction.

Naive and memory CD4+ T cell DNA was deep-sequenced without culture. This table comes from immunoSEQ multiplex PCR, and its TCRdb copy is limited to in-frame clones, with some not included. Of 50,000 to 70,000 clones detected, 75% to 90% appear once; the ten largest clones hold 1.6%. Before the COVID-19 pandemic, during about 2010-2018, CD4+ T cells were taken from unexposed donors. Germline CDR1 and CDR2: ENHRY and SYGVKD. The CDR3 has 14 amino acids. The V end lost 6 bases, the J end lost 5 bases, and 13 bases lay between the germline ends. This clone was seen once. Its target is unknown. Study-wide results and limits: About 65% of donors had memory CD4+ clonotypes crossrecognizing SARS-CoV-2 and common cold coronavirus spike.

Sequencing used memory CD4+ T cells from PBMCs. The rearrangement joins TRBV10-3 to TRBJ2-2; the D gene is possibly TRBD2 (5 bases). The source is a human donor in good health. CDR3 sequence (DNA): TGTGCCATCAGGGAGGCCCCCCAGACCGGGGAGCTGTTTTTT. Protein product: CAIREAPQTGELFF.